These 23 T cell receptor beta chains originate from one sample sequenced in a study of technical replicates of blood from several donors. The repertoire was sequenced with immunoSEQ multiplex PCR; TCRdb's copy has only in-frame clones and lacks some. In the table there are tens of thousands of clones, roughly four fifths of which are singletons. Sequenced material: PBMCs. These receptor sequences come from a human donor in good health. Some clones in this sample may be carry-over from other donors' samples.

The sample holds one count of this clone. J is TRBJ1-4 and V is TRBV6-6, with D hard to call. V was cut by 7 bases and J by 0 bases, with 9 bases left in between. Germline V CDR1 and CDR2: MNHNY, SVGAGI (reference sequence). CDR3 length: 14 amino acids. CDR3 amino acids: CASTNKATNEKLFF. The CDR3 coding sequence is TGTGCCAGCACCAACAAAGCAACTAATGAAAAACTGTTTTTT.

The chain carries TRBV28 and TRBJ1-2; D is possibly TRBD1 (6 bases). V was trimmed by 5 bases and J by 4 bases, leaving 11 bases between them. Germline CDR1 is MDHEN and CDR2 is SYDVKM. CDR3 length: 13 amino acids. CDR3 nucleotide sequence: TGTGCCAGCAGTCCTACAGGGACCTATGGCTACACCTTC. Its translation: CASSPTGTYGYTF.

This chain joins TRBV6-5 and TRBJ2-4, with D possibly matching TRBD2 (6 bases). The CDR3 sequence is 15 residues long. Germline CDR1 and CDR2: MNHEY and SVGAGI. Trimming removed 6 bases from V and 6 bases from J, with 18 bases in between. The CDR3 sequence is CASSPLPGGGNIQYF. CDR3 sequence (DNA): TGTGCCAGCAGCCCCCTACCCGGGGGAGGAAACATTCAGTACTTC.

V is TRBV5-6 and J is TRBJ2-7; D remains unclear. Trimming took off 3 bases at V and 5 bases at J, with 9 bases between the two ends. Germline CDR1 SGHDT, CDR2 YYEEEE. CDR3 length: 12 residues. CDR3 sequence (DNA): TGTGCCAGCAGCTCTAGTTCCCACGAGCAGTACTTC. Translation gives CASSSSSHEQYF.

This chain connects TRBV6-1 to TRBJ1-2; D is possibly TRBD1 (5 bases). The V gene lost 2 bases and the J gene lost 4 bases, with 8 bases spanning the gap. The CDR3 contains 13 residues. Germline lookup yields CDR1 MNHNS and CDR2 SASEGT. The DNA for the CDR3 is TGTGCCAGCAGTGAAATGGGGGGCTATGGCTACACCTTC. It translates to CASSEMGGYGYTF.

The genes are TRBV29-1 and TRBJ2-7; 8 bases map to TRBD2. The CDR3 extends over 13 amino acids. V lost 2 bases to trimming and J lost 10 bases; unmatched junction nucleotides: 10. The germline V gene encodes CDR1 SQVTM and CDR2 ANQGSEA. Here the CDR3 reads CSVEKEAGGVQYF. The CDR3 DNA follows: TGCAGCGTTGAAAAGGAGGCGGGAGGAGTACAGTACTTC.

CDR3 sequence (DNA): TGTGCCAGTAGTACCCGACACGCTGTTAATGAAAAACTGTTTTTT. Translation: CASSTRHAVNEKLFF. This chain uses TRBV19 with TRBJ1-4; D gene uncertain. The CDR3 spans 15 residues. V lost 4 bases and J 4 bases, leaving 13 bases between the germline ends. Germline values: CDR1 LNHDA, CDR2 SQIVND (reference sequence).

The J gene is TRBJ1-4, the V gene TRBV30, with D unclear. Germline CDR1 reads GTSNPN; CDR2 reads SVGIG (reference sequence). V gave up 4 bases and J gave up 6 bases, with 9 bases separating them. The CDR3 runs to 12 residues. The CDR3 loop is CAWTRSYEKLFF. CDR3 DNA sequence: TGTGCCTGGACGAGAAGTTATGAAAAACTGTTTTTT.

The chain uses TRBV7-9 and TRBJ2-1, with 10 bases identical to TRBD2. The CDR3 has 16 residues. In germline, CDR1 is SEHNR, CDR2 FQNEAQ (reference sequence). V shed 2 bases and J 5 bases; nucleotides not matched to a gene: 6. The CDR3 DNA reads TGTGCCAGCAGCTTACTAGCGGGAGTCAGCGACAATGAGCAGTTCTTC. Its translation is CASSLLAGVSDNEQFF.

The chain uses TRBV2 and TRBJ1-6, with 8 positions matching TRBD1. Losses at the gene ends were 4 bases for V and 8 bases for J; bases not matched to a gene: 4. The CDR3 has 14 amino acids. Germline values: CDR1 SNHLY, CDR2 FYNNEI. The chain's CDR3 is CASSGQGADSPLHF. As DNA, the CDR3 is TGTGCCAGCAGTGGGCAGGGGGCTGATTCACCCCTCCACTTT.

The chain is built from TRBV28 and TRBJ2-1; 8 nucleotides agree with TRBD2. CDR1 MDHEN and CDR2 SYDVKM come from the germline V gene. The length of the CDR3 is 14 residues. J lost 3 bases, V lost 3 bases, and 1 base had no gene match. This CDR3 reads CASSLTSDYNEQFF. The CDR3 nucleotides are TGTGCCAGCAGTTTGACTAGCGACTACAATGAGCAGTTCTTC.

This chain uses TRBV30 with TRBJ1-5; D might be TRBD1 (6 bases). Trimming stripped 0 bases from V and 0 bases from J, with 9 bases between. There are 15 residues in the CDR3. Looked up from germline, CDR1 is GTSNPN and CDR2 is SVGIG (reference sequence). The CDR3 region is CAWSVGTHSNQPQHF. CDR3 nucleotides: TGTGCCTGGAGTGTAGGGACACATAGCAATCAGCCCCAGCATTTT.

In this sample, this clone turned up a few times. The genes are TRBV6-5 and TRBJ2-5; 7 bases match TRBD2. Germline values: CDR1 MNHEY, CDR2 SVGAGI. Trimming at V came to 1 base and at J to 5 bases, leaving 10 bases not matched to a gene. This CDR3 is built from 16 residues. CDR3 amino acids: CASSYWPSGPGETQYF. DNA of the CDR3: TGTGCCAGCAGTTACTGGCCTAGCGGTCCGGGGGAGACCCAGTACTTC.

The chain recombines TRBV7-9 with TRBJ1-5, with 8 bases lining up with TRBD1. V lost 0 bases and J lost 3; bases outside the gene matches: 4. The length of the CDR3 is 16 residues. The V gene's germline CDR1 is SEHNR and CDR2 FQNEAQ (reference sequence). Here the CDR3 DNA reads TGTGCCAGCAGCTTAGCCTACAGGGGGGACAATCAGCCCCAGCATTTT. It is translated as CASSLAYRGDNQPQHF.

The rearrangement joins TRBV30 to TRBJ1-1, with a tentative D call TRBD1 (5 bases). The V end lost 2 bases, the J end lost 0 bases, and 7 bases lay between the germline ends. The V gene's germline CDR1 is GTSNPN and CDR2 SVGIG (reference sequence). This CDR3 is built from 13 residues. CDR3 in amino acids: CAWSQGLNTEAFF. The CDR3 bases are TGTGCCTGGAGTCAGGGCTTGAACACTGAAGCTTTCTTT.

J is TRBJ1-2 and V is TRBV6-5, with D maybe TRBD1 (5 bases). Trimming took 4 bases from V and 4 from J, leaving 16 bases between them. Germline CDR1 and CDR2: MNHEY and SVGAGI. The CDR3 spans 15 residues. The CDR3 DNA reads as TGTGCCAGCAGTTCCATCAGGGACTTCGGCTATGGCTACACCTTC. It translates to CASSSIRDFGYGYTF.

The chain uses TRBV15 and TRBJ2-3; TRBD2 matches at 13 bases. From germline, CDR1 is LNHNV and CDR2 YYDKDF (reference sequence). The junction had 9 bases not matched to a gene; V was cut back by 3 bases and J by 6 bases. The CDR3 sequence is 17 residues long. The CDR3 DNA reads TGTGCCACCAGCAGGGAAAGACTAGCGGGAGGTCGGGATACGCAGTATTTT. It specifies CATSRERLAGGRDTQYF.

The chain recombines TRBV2 with TRBJ2-3; 7 positions agree with TRBD2. The V gene end was trimmed by 3 bases and the J gene end by 3 bases; junction bases not matched to a gene: 6. Germline loops: CDR1 SNHLY, CDR2 FYNNEI. This CDR3 is 15 amino acids long. In nucleotides, the CDR3 is TGTGCCAGCAGTGACACGGGGGGTCGGACAGATACGCAGTATTTT. Protein: CASSDTGGRTDTQYF.

The V gene is TRBV6-1, the J gene TRBJ2-3; D may be TRBD2 (7 bases). CDR1 is MNHNS, CDR2 SASEGT, per germline. Trimming cost V 3 bases and J 1 base, with 11 bases left between them. This CDR3 region has 15 residues. CDR3: CASSDGGGRTDTQYF. For the CDR3, the DNA is TGTGCCAGCAGTGATGGCGGGGGCCGCACAGATACGCAGTATTTT.

To note about this clone: Distinct nucleotide sequences in the sample also encode this CDR3. The V and J genes are TRBV5-4 and TRBJ1-1, with a possible D match to TRBD1 (5 bases). The CDR3 is 15 amino acids. Germline CDR1 is SGHNT and CDR2 is YYREEE (reference sequence). Trimming left V 0 bases short and J 0 bases short, with 9 bases between. The CDR3 loop reads CASSLGGTLNTEAFF. CDR3 DNA: TGTGCCAGCAGCTTGGGCGGGACCCTGAACACTGAAGCTTTCTTT. Full variable domain (missing parts from reference TRBV5-4 and TRBJ1-1): ETGVTQSPTHLIKTRGQQVTLRCSSQSGHNTVSWYQQALGQGPQFIFQYYREEENGRGNFPPRFSGLQFPNYSSELNVNALELDDSALYLCASSLGGTLNTEAFFGQGTRLTVV.

The chain recombines TRBV23-1 with TRBJ2-3; TRBD1 aligns across 8 bases. TRBV23-1 is an ORF, with its function uncertain. This CDR3 is built from 16 residues. J gave up 4 bases and V 4 bases, and 10 bases lay outside the gene matches. The CDR3 DNA reads as TGCGCCAGCAGTCCCGGACAGGGTGAAGGTGCAGATACGCAGTATTTT. Translated: CASSPGQGEGADTQYF.

V and J are TRBV6-1 and TRBJ2-5; 8 nucleotides match TRBD1. With 8 bases clipped from V and 6 bases from J, the junction kept 14 bases outside the gene matches. The CDR3 sequence is 15 residues long. The V gene's germline CDR1 is MNHNS and CDR2 SASEGT. The CDR3 DNA follows: TGTGCCAGCTCCCAAGGAGCAGGGGGCGGACAGACCCAGTACTTC. It specifies CASSQGAGGGQTQYF.

The chain uses TRBV15 and TRBJ2-1; D not resolved. Between the trimmed V and J ends, which lost 0 bases and 4 bases, there was a span of 7 bases. The CDR3 sequence is 14 residues long. Per germline, CDR1 LNHNV and CDR2 YYDKDF (reference sequence). DNA for the CDR3: TGTGCCACCAGCAGAGAACTACGGTACAATGAGCAGTTCTTC. This codes for CATSRELRYNEQFF. The entire variable domain, with the rest obtained from reference TRBV15 and TRBJ2-1, is as follows: DAMVIQNPRYQVTQFGKPVTLSCSQTLNHNVMYWYQQKSSQAPKLLFHYYDKDFNNEADTPDNFQSRRPNTSFCFLDIRSPGLGDTAMYLCATSRELRYNEQFFGPGTRLTVL.